This TCR beta chain came from a study of T cell responses to AZD1222 COVID-19 vaccine. Overall study findings and caveats: As reported, nearly half of all spike-specific TCRs target variant regions that are unmutated.

Data came from immunoSEQ multiplex PCR; TCRdb stores just in-frame clones and leaves some out. The repertoire has about 150,000 clones, around 90% of them found once; the top ten carry 1.4%. This CDR3 is 14 amino acids long. V was trimmed by 5 bases and J by 0 bases, leaving 9 bases between them. Germline V CDR1 and CDR2: LNHDA, SQIVND (reference sequence). With respect to this clone: Its antigen is undetermined.

The sample consisted of peripheral blood, taken on day 0 of AZD1222 vaccination. This TCR came from an adult in good health. The chain recombines TRBV19 with TRBJ2-3; D is unclear. DNA for the CDR3: TGTGCCAGTAGTCCCCGCCCCAGCACAGATACGCAGTATTTT. Translating it yields CASSPRPSTDTQYF.